The clone carrying this TCR beta chain came up a few times. Its specificity is not known. These data are taken from a study of T-cell memory formation after mild COVID-19. Study outcomes and limitations: Largely, contracting CD4+ clones fell within CM and EM, and contracting CD8+ clones within EMRA. Among clones peaking at day 37 in the second wave, SARS-CoV-2 specificity remained unconfirmed.

TCRdb re-derived calls from the 5' RACE reads in MiXCR, one entry per CDR3 protein. The sample has approximately 560,000 distinct CDR3 sequences, around 16% seen once. Germline CDR1 and CDR2: LGHDT and YNNKEL (reference sequence). The CDR3 extends over 17 amino acids. The V segment lost 0 bases and the J segment 1 base; nucleotides outside the gene matches: 8. The rearrangement joins TRBV3-1 to TRBJ2-5; 7 nucleotides line up with TRBD1. Material: PBMCs or a T cell subset sorted from them (not recorded which). The clonotype was recovered from an adult woman who had mild COVID-19 (a few samples of this study predate the infection). Cell type and time point are not known. This CDR3 is CASSQDYRDRAQETQYF. For the CDR3, the DNA is TGTGCCAGCAGCCAAGATTATCGAGACAGGGCCCAAGAGACCCAGTACTTC.